This T cell receptor (beta chain) was captured by sequencing in a study of PD-L1 blockade in urothelial cancer. Study-level information: Median T cell yield per blood sample was more than 130,000 cells.

Sample time point: peripheral blood 6 weeks after treatment start. To note about this clone: Distinct nucleotide sequences in the sample also encode this CDR3.

Germline lookup yields CDR1 SGHRS and CDR2 YFSETQ. This CDR3 has 14 amino acids. V shed 1 base and J 3 bases; nucleotides not matched to a gene: 2. This table comes from immunoSEQ multiplex PCR, and its TCRdb copy is limited to in-frame clones, with some not included. The sample lists around 93,000 clones, less than 90% occurring once. The sequencing here drew on PBMCs, taken around atezolizumab (anti-PD-L1) treatment. The V and J genes are TRBV5-1 and TRBJ2-5; 8 bases are a match to TRBD1. This clonotype was sampled from a man between 70 and 80 years old with urothelial cancer. This CDR3 reads CASSLTGGEETQYF. The CDR3 region has the DNA TGCGCCAGCAGCTTGACAGGGGGAGAAGAGACCCAGTACTTC.